The rows below give T cell receptor beta chains drawn from one sample of a study of identical twins. MiXCR, applied by TCRdb to the 5' RACE reads, yields one record per CDR3 protein. Of a few hundred thousand distinct CDR3 sequences in the sample, roughly 13% are singletons; the top ten hold 4%. These data were likewise used in another study, on yellow fever vaccine responses in identical twins.

The sequenced sample was memory (CD45RO+) T cells sorted from blood. These receptors were taken from a woman in her late teens or twenties in good health. Both conserved end residues are part of each CDR3. The D gene is left open where the match is weak. A row's size may be missing; if present it is once, few, many or a size class.

d_gene | abundance | j_gene | v_gene | CDR3nt | CDR3aa
. | few | TRBJ2-1 | TRBV6-4 | TGTGCCAGCAGTGAAGGGATCGGGGGAGGCAATGAGCAGTTCTTC | CASSEGIGGGNEQFF
. | many | TRBJ1-1 | TRBV2 | TGTGCCAGCATTGAGACACGCCGAGGCACTGAAGCTTTCTTT | CASIETRRGTEAFF
. | . | TRBJ2-3 | TRBV4-2 | TGTGCCAGCAGCCCCCTGGCCGGGGTAAGCACAGATACGCAGTATTTT | CASSPLAGVSTDTQYF
TRBD2 | . | TRBJ2-7 | TRBV3-1 | TGTGCCAGCAGCAGGGCCACCCGGGGAGGGGAGCAGTACTTC | CASSRATRGGEQYF
TRBD1 | few | TRBJ1-6 | TRBV5-5 | TGTGCCAGCAGCTTGGCTCTGGACAGGGCTTCACCCCTCCACTTT | CASSLALDRASPLHF
. | few | TRBJ2-5 | TRBV2 | TGTGCCAGCAGTCGAAAGGGCCAAGAGACCCAGTACTTC | CASSRKGQETQYF
. | . | TRBJ2-3 | TRBV10-3 | TGTGCCATCAGTGAGACCGGGACTAGCACAGATACGCAGTATTTT | CAISETGTSTDTQYF
TRBD2 | few | TRBJ2-5 | TRBV11-2 | TGTGCCAGCAGCTTACTTCCTCCAGCGGGAGGGCCTCAAGAGACCCAGTACTTC | CASSLLPPAGGPQETQYF
. | many | TRBJ2-1 | TRBV12-3/TRBV12-4 | TGTGCCAGCAGTCCCCAACAGGGCTATGAGCAGTTCTTC | CASSPQQGYEQFF
. | few | TRBJ2-7 | TRBV4-1 | TGCGCCAGCAGCCAAGATTTGGCCTACGAGCAGTACTTC | CASSQDLAYEQYF
TRBD2 | . | TRBJ2-1 | TRBV28 | TGTGCCAGCAGTCCCCCGGCTAGCGGGAGGGGGGTACGTGGCAATGAGCAGTTCTTC | CASSPPASGRGVRGNEQFF
. | few | TRBJ2-4 | TRBV11-2 | TGTGCCAGCAGCCATAGGGCACAGCTAGCCAAAAACATTCAGTACTTC | CASSHRAQLAKNIQYF
. | few | TRBJ2-5 | TRBV18 | TGTGCCAGCTCACCGCTTAGCGCCCAAGAGACCCAGTACTTC | CASSPLSAQETQYF
TRBD2 | many | TRBJ2-4 | TRBV12-3/TRBV12-4 | TGTGCCAGCAGTTTCGAGGCGGGGGGAGCCAAAAACATTCAGTACTTC | CASSFEAGGAKNIQYF
TRBD1 | few | TRBJ2-5 | TRBV6-5 | TGTGCCAGCAGTTATCCGGGACAGGGGGCGAAGACCCAGTACTTC | CASSYPGQGAKTQYF
. | . | TRBJ2-5 | TRBV10-1 | TGCGCCAGCAGTGAGGGCCGGGATGTGGAGACCCAGTACTTC | CASSEGRDVETQYF
. | . | TRBJ2-3 | TRBV4-3 | TGCGCCAGCAGCCACCTGAGCCTTCGGGAGTTCGCAGATACGCAGTATTTT | CASSHLSLREFADTQYF
TRBD1 | . | TRBJ2-3 | TRBV5-4 | TGTGCCAGCAGCGCCCGGGACAGGGGTTTTGATACGCAGTATTTT | CASSARDRGFDTQYF
. | . | TRBJ2-4 | TRBV3-1 | TGTGCCAGCAGCCAAACAGCGGGAGCCAAAAACATTCAGTACTTC | CASSQTAGAKNIQYF